The clone carrying this TCR beta chain was seen more than once but under ten times. Germline values: CDR1 SGHAT, CDR2 FQNNGV. With 7 bases removed from V and 4 bases from J, the gap between germline ends came to 17 bases. The CDR3 runs to 15 residues. This sample is drawn from a study of blood T cell repertoires in COVID-19. Study-level information: Spain, Italy and the United States supplied samples that represented acute and convalescent COVID-19. T cells, B-cell-depleted T cells, or PBMCs provided the cDNA or gDNA that served as material.

In the source study's methods: Amplified reference gene primers provided the basis for estimating nucleated cell counts. Clones were read by immunoSEQ multiplex PCR, and TCRdb kept only the in-frame ones, dropping some. Clonal size and the V and J genes are those of that table, whereas D and trimming came from the DNA. The sample lists about 51,000 clones, over 75% occurring once. Sequenced sample: peripheral blood. The sequence came from a man aged 45 to 65 with active COVID-19. The chain recombines TRBV11-2 with TRBJ1-3; no reliable D call. The CDR3 DNA reads as TGTGCCAGCAACCCCATTCGGGGTCCCGGAAACACCATATATTTT. It codes for CASNPIRGPGNTIYF.